These T cell receptor beta chains were read from a single sample in a study of response to subunit inactivated influenza vaccine. Via MiXCR, TCRdb re-called the RT-PCR reads, giving one row per CDR3 protein. The profile shows about 800,000 distinct CDR3 sequences, 21% of them singletons. Sample: PBMCs from blood, taken 5 to 6 days after vaccination. The receptors stem from a man aged 45-60 years who received an inactivated influenza vaccine. The CDR3 runs from the conserved cysteine through the conserved F or W. Fields, in order: J gene, CDR3 length, V gene, clone size, D gene, CDR3 protein, CDR3 DNA. The D gene is left open where the match is weak. Size tells how often a clone was seen (once, few, many) or the class of an expanded clone, and some rows leave it out.

J gene: TRBJ2-3
CDR3 length: 19
V gene: TRBV5-1
clone size: .
D gene: TRBD2
CDR3 protein: CASSLVPAGGISSTDTQYF
CDR3 DNA: TGCGCCAGCAGCTTGGTGCCAGCGGGGGGAATATCTAGCACAGATACGCAGTATTTT

J gene: TRBJ2-1
CDR3 length: 13
V gene: TRBV12-3/TRBV12-4
clone size: few
D gene: .
CDR3 protein: CASTLKPDNEQFF
CDR3 DNA: TGTGCCAGCACCTTGAAACCCGACAATGAGCAGTTCTTC

J gene: TRBJ2-7
CDR3 length: 15
V gene: TRBV11-2
clone size: .
D gene: .
CDR3 protein: CASSLGDSPYYEQYF
CDR3 DNA: TGTGCCAGCAGCTTAGGTGACAGCCCGTACTACGAGCAGTACTTC

J gene: TRBJ1-6
CDR3 length: 12
V gene: TRBV12-3/TRBV12-4
clone size: .
D gene: .
CDR3 protein: CASSLVTSPLHF
CDR3 DNA: TGTGCCAGCAGTTTGGTCACTTCACCCCTCCACTTT

J gene: TRBJ2-3
CDR3 length: 15
V gene: TRBV27
clone size: .
D gene: .
CDR3 protein: CASSSLSPALDTQYF
CDR3 DNA: TGTGCCAGCAGTTCCCTGAGCCCGGCGCTAGATACGCAGTATTTT

J gene: TRBJ1-5
CDR3 length: 15
V gene: TRBV5-1
clone size: .
D gene: TRBD1
CDR3 protein: CASSLGQGFNQPQHF
CDR3 DNA: TGCGCCAGCAGCTTGGGACAGGGGTTCAATCAGCCCCAGCATTTT

J gene: TRBJ2-3
CDR3 length: 16
V gene: TRBV9
clone size: .
D gene: TRBD1
CDR3 protein: CASSATGTGSTDTQYF
CDR3 DNA: TGTGCCAGCAGCGCGACCGGGACAGGGTCCACAGATACGCAGTATTTT

J gene: TRBJ1-1
CDR3 length: 17
V gene: TRBV4-2
clone size: few
D gene: TRBD1
CDR3 protein: CASSQDLTGAGNTEAFF
CDR3 DNA: TGTGCCAGCAGCCAGGATTTGACAGGGGCTGGGAACACTGAAGCTTTCTTT

J gene: TRBJ2-1
CDR3 length: 12
V gene: TRBV20-1
clone size: .
D gene: .
CDR3 protein: CSVWGDSNEQFF
CDR3 DNA: TGCAGTGTTTGGGGGGACTCCAATGAGCAGTTCTTC

J gene: TRBJ2-7
CDR3 length: 13
V gene: TRBV24-1
clone size: .
D gene: TRBD2
CDR3 protein: CATSDPGGLKQYF
CDR3 DNA: TGTGCCACCAGTGACCCGGGGGGTTTAAAGCAGTACTTC

J gene: TRBJ2-2
CDR3 length: 15
V gene: TRBV20-1
clone size: .
D gene: .
CDR3 protein: CSASPPAGSAGELFF
CDR3 DNA: TGCAGTGCTAGCCCCCCTGCGGGGAGTGCCGGGGAGCTGTTTTTT

J gene: TRBJ1-2
CDR3 length: 16
V gene: TRBV5-1
clone size: .
D gene: TRBD1
CDR3 protein: CASSLAGQGAEYGYTF
CDR3 DNA: TGCGCCAGCAGCTTGGCCGGACAGGGGGCAGAATATGGCTACACCTTC

J gene: TRBJ2-3
CDR3 length: 14
V gene: TRBV5-1
clone size: few
D gene: .
CDR3 protein: CASSSRQSTDTQYF
CDR3 DNA: TGCGCCAGCAGTTCTCGACAGTCCACAGATACGCAGTATTTT

J gene: TRBJ1-4
CDR3 length: 12
V gene: TRBV25-1
clone size: few
D gene: .
CDR3 protein: CAGRDSNEKLFF
CDR3 DNA: TGTGCCGGACGAGACAGTAATGAAAAACTGTTTTTT

J gene: TRBJ2-7
CDR3 length: 12
V gene: TRBV6-1
clone size: .
D gene: TRBD1
CDR3 protein: CASKTGDVVQYF
CDR3 DNA: TGTGCCAGCAAAACAGGGGATGTCGTGCAGTACTTC

J gene: TRBJ2-2
CDR3 length: 14
V gene: TRBV7-6
clone size: .
D gene: TRBD1
CDR3 protein: CASSGQENTGELFF
CDR3 DNA: TGTGCCAGCAGCGGACAGGAGAACACCGGGGAGCTGTTTTTT

J gene: TRBJ2-2
CDR3 length: 12
V gene: TRBV19
clone size: many
D gene: .
CDR3 protein: CASSRWSGELFF
CDR3 DNA: TGTGCCAGTAGTAGGTGGTCCGGGGAGCTGTTTTTT

J gene: TRBJ2-7
CDR3 length: 12
V gene: TRBV7-9
clone size: .
D gene: .
CDR3 protein: CASSWRTVEQYF
CDR3 DNA: TGTGCCAGCAGCTGGAGGACTGTCGAGCAGTACTTC

J gene: TRBJ2-6
CDR3 length: 15
V gene: TRBV5-5
clone size: .
D gene: .
CDR3 protein: CASSKGRSGANVLTF
CDR3 DNA: TGTGCCAGCAGCAAAGGAAGGTCTGGGGCCAACGTCCTGACTTTC